This T cell receptor beta chain was found in a study of blood T cell repertoires in COVID-19. Background on the study: From the United States, Italy and Spain came samples of acute and convalescent COVID-19.

Method: immunoSEQ multiplex PCR; TCRdb's copy keeps in-frame clones and lacks some. Here the sample spans hundreds of thousands of clones, around 89% being singletons. V was clipped by 2 bases and J by 7 bases, with 11 bases between them. Germline CDR1 is KGHSH and CDR2 is LQKENI. The CDR3 is 14 residues long. The source of this sequence is a woman between 40 and 55 years old who had recovered from COVID-19. Sequencing used peripheral blood. V usage is TRBV18 and J usage is TRBJ2-2, with D possibly matching TRBD2 (5 bases). The CDR3 region is CASSPAGLIGELFF. DNA for the CDR3: TGTGCCAGCTCACCAGCGGGTTTAATCGGGGAGCTGTTTTTT.